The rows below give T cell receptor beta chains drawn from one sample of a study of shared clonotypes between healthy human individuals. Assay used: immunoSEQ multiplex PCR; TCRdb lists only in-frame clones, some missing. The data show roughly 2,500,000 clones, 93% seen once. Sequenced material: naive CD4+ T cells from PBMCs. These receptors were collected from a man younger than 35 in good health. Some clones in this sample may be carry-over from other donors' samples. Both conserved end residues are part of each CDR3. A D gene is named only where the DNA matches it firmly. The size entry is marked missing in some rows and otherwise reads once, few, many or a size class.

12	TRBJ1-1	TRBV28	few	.	TGTGCCAGCGGGGGTCTAGAGGGGCGAGCTTTCTTT	CASGGLEGRAFF
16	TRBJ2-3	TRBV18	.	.	TGTGCCAGCTCACCACCGGGTCGGGGGTCCGCAGATACGCAGTATTTT	CASSPPGRGSADTQYF
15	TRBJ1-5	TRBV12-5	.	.	TGTGCTAGTGGGCCCCTAGGGGACCCCAATCAGCCCCAGCATTTT	CASGPLGDPNQPQHF
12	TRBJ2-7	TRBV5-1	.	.	TGCGCCAGCAGCTTGAGAGTAGGCGAGCAGTACTTC	CASSLRVGEQYF
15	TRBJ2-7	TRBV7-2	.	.	TGTGCCAGCAGCTTCTCGGGCGGGGTCCTCCACGAGCAGTACTTC	CASSFSGGVLHEQYF
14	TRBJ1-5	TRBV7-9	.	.	TGTGCCAGCAGCCCGCAGCAGGACGAACAGCCCCAGCATTTT	CASSPQQDEQPQHF
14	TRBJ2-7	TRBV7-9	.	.	TGTGCCAGCACTATCTACTCTGGTCGCTACGAGCAGTACTTC	CASTIYSGRYEQYF
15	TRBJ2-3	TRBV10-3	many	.	TGTGCCATCAGGACCTCGGGAGCCGACACAGATACGCAGTATTTT	CAIRTSGADTDTQYF
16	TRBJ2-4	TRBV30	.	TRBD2	TGTGCCTGGAGTGTACGGGGTCGGGGGGATGGGAACATTCAGTACTTC	CAWSVRGRGDGNIQYF
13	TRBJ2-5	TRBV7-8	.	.	TGTGCCAGCAGCCCGGACAGAAAAGAGACCCAGTACTTC	CASSPDRKETQYF
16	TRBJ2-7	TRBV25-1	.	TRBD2	TGTGCCAGCAGTGGGGGGACTAGCGGGAGTTACTACGAGCAGTACTTC	CASSGGTSGSYYEQYF
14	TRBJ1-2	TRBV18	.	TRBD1	TGTGCCAGCTCACCTCCGACAGGGCCATATGGCTACACCTTC	CASSPPTGPYGYTF
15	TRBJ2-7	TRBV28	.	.	TGTGCCAGCAATCCTACGGGCGGGATTTCCTACGAGCAGTACTTC	CASNPTGGISYEQYF
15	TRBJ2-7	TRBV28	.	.	TGTGCCAGCAGTTCCCCTTCGGACAGACCAAGGGAGCAGTACTTC	CASSSPSDRPREQYF
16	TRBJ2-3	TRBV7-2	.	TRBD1	TGTGCCAGCAGCCCTGACAGGGGGCGGGTGGTAGATACGCAGTATTTT	CASSPDRGRVVDTQYF
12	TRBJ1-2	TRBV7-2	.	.	TGTGCCAGCAGCCCGGCCCCCTATGGCTACACCTTC	CASSPAPYGYTF
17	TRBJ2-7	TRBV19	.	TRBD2	TGTGCCAGTAGGAAGAGCGGGAGAGGGTCCTTTGATGACGAGCAGTACTTC	CASRKSGRGSFDDEQYF
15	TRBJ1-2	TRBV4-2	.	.	TGTGCCAGCAGCCAAGAATTTTTGGCTTTCTGGGGCTACACCTTC	CASSQEFLAFWGYTF
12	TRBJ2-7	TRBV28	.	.	TGTGCCAGCAGGGGCAGGGTCTACGAGCAGTACTTC	CASRGRVYEQYF
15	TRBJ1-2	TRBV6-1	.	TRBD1	TGTGCCAGCAGCACCCCTGCAAGGGACAGCCATGGCTACACCTTC	CASSTPARDSHGYTF
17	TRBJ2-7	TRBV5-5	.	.	TGTGCCAGCAGACCGGAGAGGGAGAACAGGGTTTTTTACGAGCAGTACTTC	CASRPERENRVFYEQYF
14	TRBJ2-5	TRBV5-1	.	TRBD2	TGCGCCAGCACCTCCCGGGGGGGTTTAGAGACCCAGTACTTC	CASTSRGGLETQYF
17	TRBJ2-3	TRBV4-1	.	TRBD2	TGCGCCAGCAGCCAAGATCGGGGACTAGAGGGCTCAGATACGCAGTATTTT	CASSQDRGLEGSDTQYF
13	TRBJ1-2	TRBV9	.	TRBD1	TGTGCCAGCAGCTCCGGACAGGGGGGTGGCTACACCTTC	CASSSGQGGGYTF
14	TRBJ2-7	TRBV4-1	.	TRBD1	TGCGCCAGCAGCCAGCCCGGGACAGGCTACGAGCAGTACTTC	CASSQPGTGYEQYF
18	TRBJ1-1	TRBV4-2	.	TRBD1	TGTGCCAGCAGCCAACCCCCCGGGACAGGACGCACGGGGACTGAAGCTTTCTTT	CASSQPPGTGRTGTEAFF
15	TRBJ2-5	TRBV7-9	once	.	TGTGCCAGCAGCTTACGGGCCAGCGACCAAGAGACCCAGTACTTC	CASSLRASDQETQYF
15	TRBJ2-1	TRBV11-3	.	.	TGTGCCAGCAGCTTCGCTGGGAGCTCCTACAATGAGCAGTTCTTC	CASSFAGSSYNEQFF